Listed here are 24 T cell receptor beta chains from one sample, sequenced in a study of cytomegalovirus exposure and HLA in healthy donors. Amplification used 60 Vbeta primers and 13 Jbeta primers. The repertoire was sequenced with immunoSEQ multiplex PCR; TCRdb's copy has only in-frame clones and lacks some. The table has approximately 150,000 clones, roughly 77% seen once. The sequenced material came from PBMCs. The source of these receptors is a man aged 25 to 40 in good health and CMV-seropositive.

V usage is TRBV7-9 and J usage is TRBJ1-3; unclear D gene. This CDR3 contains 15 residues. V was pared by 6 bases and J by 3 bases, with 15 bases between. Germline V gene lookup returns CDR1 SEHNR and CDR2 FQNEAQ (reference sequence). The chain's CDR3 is CASSHSVGHGNTIYF. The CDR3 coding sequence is TGTGCCAGCAGTCATTCGGTCGGTCATGGAAACACCATATATTTT. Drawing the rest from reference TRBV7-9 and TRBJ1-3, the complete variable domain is DTGVSQNPRHKITKRGQNVTFRCDPISEHNRLYWYRQTLGQGPEFLTYFQNEAQLEKSRLLSDRFSAERPKGSFSTLEIQRTEQGDSAMYLCASSHSVGHGNTIYFGEGSWLTVV.

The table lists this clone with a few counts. The DNA for the CDR3 is TGTGCCAGCTCACCCGGGACAGGGGGCTTTCAGCCCCAGCATTTT. Translating gives CASSPGTGGFQPQHF. The J gene is TRBJ1-5, the V gene TRBV18; 12 nucleotides match TRBD1. CDR1 KGHSH and CDR2 LQKENI come from the germline V gene. The junction had 3 bases not matched to a gene; V was cut back by 3 bases and J by 6 bases. This CDR3 comprises 15 residues.

The chain's CDR3 is CASSLMGGNTEAFF. The CDR3 DNA sequence: TGTGCCAGCAGCTTGATGGGGGGGAACACTGAAGCTTTCTTT. The chain uses TRBV7-3 and TRBJ1-1; D perhaps matches TRBD1 (5 bases). Germline-derived CDR1 and CDR2 are SGHTA and FQGTGA. Trimming stripped 3 bases from V and 1 base from J, with 9 bases between. This CDR3 has 14 amino acids.

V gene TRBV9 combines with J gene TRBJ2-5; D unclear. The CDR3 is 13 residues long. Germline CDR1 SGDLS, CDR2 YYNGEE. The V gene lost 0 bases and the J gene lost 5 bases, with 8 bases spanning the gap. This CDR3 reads CASSVGISETQYF. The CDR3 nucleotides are TGTGCCAGCAGCGTAGGTATCTCGGAGACCCAGTACTTC.

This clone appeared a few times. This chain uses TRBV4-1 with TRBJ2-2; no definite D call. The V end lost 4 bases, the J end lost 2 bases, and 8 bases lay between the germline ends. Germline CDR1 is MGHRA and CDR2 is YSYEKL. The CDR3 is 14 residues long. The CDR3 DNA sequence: TGCGCCAGCAGCCCCCTGCTAAACACCGGGGAGCTGTTTTTT. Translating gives CASSPLLNTGELFF.

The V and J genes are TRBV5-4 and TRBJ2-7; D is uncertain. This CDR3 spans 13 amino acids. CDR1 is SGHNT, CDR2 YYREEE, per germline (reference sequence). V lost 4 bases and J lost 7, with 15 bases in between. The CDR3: CASSAYDTVEQYF. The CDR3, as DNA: TGTGCCAGCAGCGCCTACGACACCGTGGAGCAGTACTTC.

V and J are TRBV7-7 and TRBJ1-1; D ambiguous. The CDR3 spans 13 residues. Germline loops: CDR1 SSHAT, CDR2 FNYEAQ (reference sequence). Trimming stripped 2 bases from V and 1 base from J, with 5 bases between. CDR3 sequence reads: CASSLSENTEAFF. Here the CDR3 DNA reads TGTGCCAGCAGCTTATCAGAGAACACTGAAGCTTTCTTT. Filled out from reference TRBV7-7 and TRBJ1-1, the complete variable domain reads GAGVSQSPRYKVTKRGQDVTLRCDPISSHATLYWYQQALGQGPEFLTYFNYEAQPDKSGLPSDRFSAERPEGSISTLTIQRTEQRDSAMYRCASSLSENTEAFFGQGTRLTVV.

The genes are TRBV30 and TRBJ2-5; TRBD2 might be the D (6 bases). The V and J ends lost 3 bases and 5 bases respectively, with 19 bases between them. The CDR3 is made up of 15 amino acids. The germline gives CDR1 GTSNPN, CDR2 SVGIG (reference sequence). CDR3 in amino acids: CAWSVLQGRGETQYF. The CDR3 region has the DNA TGTGCCTGGAGCGTCTTGCAGGGCCGGGGGGAGACCCAGTACTTC.

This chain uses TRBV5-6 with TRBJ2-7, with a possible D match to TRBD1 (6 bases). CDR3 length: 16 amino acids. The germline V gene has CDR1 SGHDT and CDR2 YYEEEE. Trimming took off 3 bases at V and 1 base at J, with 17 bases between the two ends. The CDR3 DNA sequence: TGTGCCAGCAGCTCCGAGGTGGGGGCCACTTCCTACGAGCAGTACTTC. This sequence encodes CASSSEVGATSYEQYF.

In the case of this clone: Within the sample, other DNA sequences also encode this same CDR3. The CDR3 nucleotides are TGTGCCAGCAGTTACTCGAGACAGGGGACCTACGAGCAGTACTTC. It codes for CASSYSRQGTYEQYF. V and J are TRBV6-5 and TRBJ2-7; 8 nucleotides align to TRBD1. Germline CDR1 and CDR2: MNHEY and SVGAGI. J was trimmed by 2 bases and V by 0 bases; bases with no gene match: 3. The CDR3 has 15 amino acids.

CDR3 DNA sequence: TGTGCCAGCAGTATCGGGACAGGGGGCAGTAATGAGCAGTTCTTC. As protein: CASSIGTGGSNEQFF. The chain carries TRBV6-5 and TRBJ2-1; the match to TRBD1 covers 12 bases. The germline V gene has CDR1 MNHEY and CDR2 SVGAGI. The CDR3 is made up of 15 amino acids. V gave up 5 bases and J gave up 7 bases; unmatched junction bases: 6.

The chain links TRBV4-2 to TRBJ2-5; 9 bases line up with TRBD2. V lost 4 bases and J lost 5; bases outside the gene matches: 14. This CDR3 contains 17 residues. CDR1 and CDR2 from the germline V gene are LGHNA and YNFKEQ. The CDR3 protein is CASSRGQRGAGGETQYF. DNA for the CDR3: TGTGCCAGCAGCCGGGGGCAGCGGGGGGCGGGGGGGGAGACCCAGTACTTC.

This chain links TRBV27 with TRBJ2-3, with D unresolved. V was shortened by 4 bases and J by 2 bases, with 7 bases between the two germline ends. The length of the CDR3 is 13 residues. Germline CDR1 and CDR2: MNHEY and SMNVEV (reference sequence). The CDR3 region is CASSSSNTDTQYF. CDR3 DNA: TGTGCCAGCAGTTCAAGCAACACAGATACGCAGTATTTT.

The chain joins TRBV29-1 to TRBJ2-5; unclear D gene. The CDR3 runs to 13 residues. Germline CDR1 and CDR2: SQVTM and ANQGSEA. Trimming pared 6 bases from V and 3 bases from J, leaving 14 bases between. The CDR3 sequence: CSVAPGGEETQYF. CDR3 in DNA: TGCAGCGTAGCACCCGGCGGAGAAGAGACCCAGTACTTC. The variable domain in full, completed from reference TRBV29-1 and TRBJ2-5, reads SAVISQKPSRDICQRGTSLTIQCQVDSQVTMMFWYRQQPGQSLTLIATANQGSEATYESGFVIDKFPISRPNLTFSTLTVSNMSPEDSSIYLCSVAPGGEETQYFGPGTRLLVL.

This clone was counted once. In nucleotides, the CDR3 is TGTGCCAGCAGCTATAGCGGGGGGACAAGGGATGAGCAGTTCTTC. Translation: CASSYSGGTRDEQFF. The chain employs TRBV6-5 and TRBJ2-1; the match to TRBD2 covers 10 bases. This CDR3 has 15 residues. The germline V gene has CDR1 MNHEY and CDR2 SVGAGI. Trimming took 6 bases from V and 8 from J; bases not matched to a gene: 10.

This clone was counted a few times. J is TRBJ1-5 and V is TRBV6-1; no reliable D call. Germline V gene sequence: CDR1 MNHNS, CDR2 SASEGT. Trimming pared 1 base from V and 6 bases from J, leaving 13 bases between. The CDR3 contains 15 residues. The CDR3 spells CASSEGGFGSQPQHF. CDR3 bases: TGTGCCAGCAGTGAAGGAGGGTTTGGTAGTCAGCCCCAGCATTTT.

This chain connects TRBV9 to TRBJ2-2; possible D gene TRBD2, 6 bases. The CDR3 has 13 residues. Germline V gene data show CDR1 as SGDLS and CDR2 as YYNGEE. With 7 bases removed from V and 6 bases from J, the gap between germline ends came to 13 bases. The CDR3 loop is CASEGTGAGELFF. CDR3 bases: TGTGCCAGCGAAGGGACTGGGGCCGGGGAGCTGTTTTTT.

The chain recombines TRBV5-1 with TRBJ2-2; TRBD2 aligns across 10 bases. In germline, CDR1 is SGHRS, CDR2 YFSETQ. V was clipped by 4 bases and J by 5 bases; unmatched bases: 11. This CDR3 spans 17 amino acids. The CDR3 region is CASSQGATSGETGELFF. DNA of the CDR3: TGCGCCAGCAGCCAAGGGGCCACTAGCGGGGAGACCGGGGAGCTGTTTTTT. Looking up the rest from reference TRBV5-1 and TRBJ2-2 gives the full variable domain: KAGVTQTPRYLIKTRGQQVTLSCSPISGHRSVSWYQQTPGQGLQFLFEYFSETQRNKGNFPGRFSGRQFSNSRSEMNVSTLELGDSALYLCASSQGATSGETGELFFGEGSRLTVL.

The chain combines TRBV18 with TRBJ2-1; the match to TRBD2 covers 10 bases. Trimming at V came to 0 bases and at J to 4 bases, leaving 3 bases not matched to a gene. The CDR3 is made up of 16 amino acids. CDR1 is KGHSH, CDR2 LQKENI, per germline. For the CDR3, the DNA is TGTGCCAGCTCACCACCGTTAGCGGGGGGATACAATGAGCAGTTCTTC. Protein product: CASSPPLAGGYNEQFF.

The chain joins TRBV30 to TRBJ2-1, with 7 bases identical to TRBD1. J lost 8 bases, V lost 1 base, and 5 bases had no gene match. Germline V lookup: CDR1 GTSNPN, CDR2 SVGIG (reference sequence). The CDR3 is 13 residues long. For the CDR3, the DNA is TGTGCCTGGAGTGGAGGGGGCCTGGATGAGCAGTTCTTC. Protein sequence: CAWSGGGLDEQFF.

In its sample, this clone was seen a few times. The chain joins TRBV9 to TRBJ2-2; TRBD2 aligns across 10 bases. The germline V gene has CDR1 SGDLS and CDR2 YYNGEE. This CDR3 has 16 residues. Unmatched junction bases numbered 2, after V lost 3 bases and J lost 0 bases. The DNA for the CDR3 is TGTGCCAGCAGCGCAACTAGCGGGGCGAACACCGGGGAGCTGTTTTTT. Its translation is CASSATSGANTGELFF.

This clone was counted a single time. The CDR3 region is CASSPPGLAAETQYF. CDR3 in DNA: TGTGCCAGCTCACCACCGGGACTAGCGGCGGAGACCCAGTACTTC. This chain connects TRBV18 to TRBJ2-5; the match to TRBD2 covers 11 bases. The junction had 2 bases not matched to a gene; V was cut back by 0 bases and J by 5 bases. The CDR3 sequence is 15 residues long. Germline CDR1 reads KGHSH; CDR2 reads LQKENI.

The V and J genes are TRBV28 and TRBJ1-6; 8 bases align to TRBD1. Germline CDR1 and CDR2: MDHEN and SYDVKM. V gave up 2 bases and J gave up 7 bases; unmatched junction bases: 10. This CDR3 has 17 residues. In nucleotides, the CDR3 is TGTGCCAGCAGTTTACGAAGAGTGGGGACAGGAAATTCACCCCTCCACTTT. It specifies CASSLRRVGTGNSPLHF.

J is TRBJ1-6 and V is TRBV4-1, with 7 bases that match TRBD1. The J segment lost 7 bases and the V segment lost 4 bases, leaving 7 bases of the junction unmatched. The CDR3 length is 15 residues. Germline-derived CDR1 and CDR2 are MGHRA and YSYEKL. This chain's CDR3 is CASSRDRDRNSPLHF. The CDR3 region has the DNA TGCGCCAGCAGCCGAGACCGGGACAGAAATTCACCCCTCCACTTT.